The clone carrying this TCR beta chain was detected many times. Its antigen remains unknown. These data belong to a study of CD8 T cells in ankylosing spondylitis. One entry per CDR3 protein results from TCRdb running MiXCR on the 5' RACE reads. The data show 100,000 to 150,000 distinct CDR3 sequences, roughly 6.6% seen once. Study-wide points: Disease-linked clones reportedly showed significant enrichment in matched ankylosing spondylitis synovial fluid. Reactive arthritis synovial fluid and blood were previously reported to contain some motif variants.

V was trimmed by 0 bases and J by 0 bases, leaving 9 bases between them. Germline V gene lookup returns CDR1 DFQATT and CDR2 SNEGSKA (reference sequence). The CDR3 has 14 amino acids. The V gene is TRBV20-1, the J gene TRBJ2-7, with a weak D call TRBD1 (6 bases). The TCR comes from a male donor with ankylosing spondylitis or in good health (not recorded which). The sample consisted of blood, either unsorted or a sorted T cell fraction (not recorded which). CDR3 amino acids: CSARDGDNSYEQYF. In DNA form, the CDR3 reads TGCAGTGCTAGAGATGGGGACAACTCCTACGAGCAGTACTTC.